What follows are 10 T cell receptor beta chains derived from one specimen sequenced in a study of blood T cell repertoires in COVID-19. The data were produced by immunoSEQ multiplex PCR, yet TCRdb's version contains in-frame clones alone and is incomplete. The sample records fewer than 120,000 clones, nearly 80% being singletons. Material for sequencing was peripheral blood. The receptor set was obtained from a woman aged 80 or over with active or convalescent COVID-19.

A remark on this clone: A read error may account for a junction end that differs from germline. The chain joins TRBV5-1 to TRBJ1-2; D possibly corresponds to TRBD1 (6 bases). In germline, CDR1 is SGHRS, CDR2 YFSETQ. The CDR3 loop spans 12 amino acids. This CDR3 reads CASSLEGDILRF. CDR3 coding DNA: TGCGCCAGCAGCTTGGAGGGGGACATCCTGCGCTTC.

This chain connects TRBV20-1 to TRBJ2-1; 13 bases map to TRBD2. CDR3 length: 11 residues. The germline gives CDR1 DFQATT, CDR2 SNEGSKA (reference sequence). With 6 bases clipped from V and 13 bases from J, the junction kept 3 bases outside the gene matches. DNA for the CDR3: TGCAGTGCGGGGGGACTAGCGGGACAGTTCTTC. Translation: CSAGGLAGQFF.

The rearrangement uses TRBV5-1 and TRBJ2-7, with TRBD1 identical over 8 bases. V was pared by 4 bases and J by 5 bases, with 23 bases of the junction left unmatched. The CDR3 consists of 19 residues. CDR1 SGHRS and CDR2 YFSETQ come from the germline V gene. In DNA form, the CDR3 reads TGCGCCAGCAGCCCTTCGACAGGGGCAACCTCCCTCCTATTCAACGAGCAGTACTTC. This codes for CASSPSTGATSLLFNEQYF.

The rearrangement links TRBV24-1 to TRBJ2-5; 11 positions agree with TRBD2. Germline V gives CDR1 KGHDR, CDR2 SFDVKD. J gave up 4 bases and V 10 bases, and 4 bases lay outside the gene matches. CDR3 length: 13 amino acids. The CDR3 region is CATAGTSGETQYF. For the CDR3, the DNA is TGTGCCACAGCCGGGACTAGCGGAGAGACCCAGTACTTC.

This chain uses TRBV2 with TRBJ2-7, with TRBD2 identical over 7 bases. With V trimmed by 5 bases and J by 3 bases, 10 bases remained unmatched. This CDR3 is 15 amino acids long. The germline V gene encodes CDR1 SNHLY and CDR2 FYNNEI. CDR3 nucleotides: TGTGCCAGCAGTAGGGGCGGACTAGAGTACTACGAGCAGTACTTC. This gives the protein CASSRGGLEYYEQYF.

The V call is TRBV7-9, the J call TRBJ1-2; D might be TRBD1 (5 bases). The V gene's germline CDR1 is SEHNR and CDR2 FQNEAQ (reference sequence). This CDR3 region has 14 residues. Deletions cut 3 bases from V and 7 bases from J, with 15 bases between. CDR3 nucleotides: TGTGCCAGCAGCTTTTCTGGGGCCTCAGGTGGCTACACCTTC. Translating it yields CASSFSGASGGYTF.

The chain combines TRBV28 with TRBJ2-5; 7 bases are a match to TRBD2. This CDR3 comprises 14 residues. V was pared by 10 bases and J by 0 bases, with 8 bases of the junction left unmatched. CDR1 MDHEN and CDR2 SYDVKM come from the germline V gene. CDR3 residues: CATSGSGNQETQYF. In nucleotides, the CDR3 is TGTGCCACCTCGGGGAGCGGGAACCAAGAGACCCAGTACTTC. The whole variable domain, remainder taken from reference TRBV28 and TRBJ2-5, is DVKVTQSSRYLVKRTGEKVFLECVQDMDHENMFWYRQDPGLGLRLIYFSYDVKMKEKGDIPEGYSVSREKKERFSLILESASTNQTSMYLCATSGSGNQETQYFGPGTRLLVL.

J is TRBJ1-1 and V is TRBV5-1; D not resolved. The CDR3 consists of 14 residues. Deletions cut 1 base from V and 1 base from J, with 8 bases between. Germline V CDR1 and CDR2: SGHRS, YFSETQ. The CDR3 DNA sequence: TGCGCCAGCAGCTTGCAGGACTCGAACACTGAAGCTTTCTTT. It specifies CASSLQDSNTEAFF. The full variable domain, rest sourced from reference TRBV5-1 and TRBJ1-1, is KAGVTQTPRYLIKTRGQQVTLSCSPISGHRSVSWYQQTPGQGLQFLFEYFSETQRNKGNFPGRFSGRQFSNSRSEMNVSTLELGDSALYLCASSLQDSNTEAFFGQGTRLTVV.

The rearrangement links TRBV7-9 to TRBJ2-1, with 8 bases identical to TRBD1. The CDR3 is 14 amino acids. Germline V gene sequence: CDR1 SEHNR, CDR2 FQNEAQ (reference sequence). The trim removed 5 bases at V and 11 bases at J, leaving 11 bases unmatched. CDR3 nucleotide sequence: TGTGCCAGCAGCCGCCGACTAGGACAGGGCAAGCAGTTCTTC. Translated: CASSRRLGQGKQFF.

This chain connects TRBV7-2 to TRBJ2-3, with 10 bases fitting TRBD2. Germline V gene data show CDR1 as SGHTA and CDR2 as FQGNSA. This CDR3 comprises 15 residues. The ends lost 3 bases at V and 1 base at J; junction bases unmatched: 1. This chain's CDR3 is CASSFGTSGTDTQYF. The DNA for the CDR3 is TGTGCCAGCAGCTTCGGGACTAGCGGCACAGATACGCAGTATTTT.